This T cell receptor (beta chain) was profiled in a study of blood T cell repertoires in COVID-19 (dated by TCRdb to 2019 to 2021). Some background on the complete study: The collaborator samples originated in the United States, Italy and Spain and spanned the acute and convalescent phases of COVID-19. Samples came from the ongoing ImmuneRACE study (first 160 participants) plus 1,254 subjects from 6 global collaborators. The repertoires were made available in a free public database intended to serve as a resource for research on the immune response to SARS-CoV-2. Where available, HLA class I and class II types were obtained from metadata supplied by the sample provider rather than from assay-based typing. Deeply sampled blood TCRbeta repertoires from subjects exposed to, actively infected with, or recovered from COVID-19 were included in the dataset. The material from the prospective study consisted of cDNA or gDNA derived from T cells, B-cell-depleted T cells, or PBMCs. The sample metadata nearly always contained a de-identified subject ID, COVID-19 status, age in years and sex.

TCRbeta CDR3 regions were amplified from genomic DNA by means of the immunoSEQ Assay, a bias-controlled multiplex PCR. The original pipeline was this. Within the assay, amplification of reference gene primers was used to estimate how many nucleated cells each sample contained. To quantify the absolute abundance of each unique TCRbeta CDR3 rearrangement, sequence reads were collapsed and filtered. For each sample, productive Simpson clonality was calculated as the square root of Simpson's diversity index across productive rearrangements. The source is immuneACCESS, and TCRdb retained only in-frame sequences with V and J called. Part of the clones is not carried over; for the studies checked, unresolved V genes explain less than half of this, and the remainder is unexplained. The V and J calls and the clone size are those of that table, but D and trimming were determined from the DNA. This sample holds more than 75,000 clones; 80% to 90% were observed only once. Of the sample, around a quarter is held by the ten largest clones.

The junction shows trimming of 4 bases on V and 7 bases on J, and the gene matches do not reach 3 bases of it. Its CDR3 holds 15 amino acids, cysteine through phenylalanine. The retained sequence is limited to the CDR3, 45 bases, with the frame set at the first base. From the germline V gene, CDR1 is SGHRS and CDR2 is YFSETQ. Results the study describes overall, beyond this receptor: Clinical and demographic metadata were provided uncurated, with the amount varying by source and participant.

Whole blood was collected in K2EDTA tubes by collaborating institutions according to the institutions' own protocols. For TCRbeta analysis, collaborator samples were shipped as frozen whole blood, as isolated PBMCs, or as DNA extracted from either sample type. Details on this clone: Its antigen is not yet known. Base quality data are lacking; no much larger clone is found one base away.

Sample: peripheral blood. The chain is made from TRBV5-1 and TRBJ2-1; the junction holds 15 bases that match TRBD2. This TCR was recovered from a man between 60 and 75 years old with acute or convalescent COVID-19. The CDR3 region: CASSVGLAGGNEQFF. The DNA sequence follows: TGCGCCAGCAGCGTCGGACTAGCGGGGGGGAATGAGCAGTTCTTC.